A single sample is the source of the 24 T cell receptor beta chains below, sequenced in a study of T cell repertoires in cytomegalovirus infection. TCRdb independently ran MiXCR on the reads; one entry per CDR3 protein. The data contain around 240,000 distinct CDR3 sequences, about 20% of them singletons. The sample was CD8+ T cells from PBMCs. All receptors derive from a human donor in good health (CMV status not recorded). Some clones in this sample may be carry-over from other donors' samples.

The rearrangement joins TRBV4-1 to TRBJ2-3; 8 positions agree with TRBD1. This CDR3 contains 16 residues. Germline CDR1 reads MGHRA; CDR2 reads YSYEKL. V lost 3 bases to trimming and J lost 2 bases; unmatched junction nucleotides: 7. CDR3 sequence reads: CASSQKQGAFTDTQYF. CDR3 DNA sequence: TGCGCCAGCAGCCAGAAGCAGGGGGCTTTCACAGATACGCAGTATTTT.

This clonotype was picked up a small number of times. CDR3 amino acids: CASSLDYGYEQYF. CDR3 in DNA: TGTGCCAGCAGCTTAGATTACGGCTACGAGCAGTACTTC. The gene calls are TRBV7-2 and TRBJ2-7; D gene unclear. There are 13 residues in the CDR3. Germline CDR1 and CDR2: SGHTA and FQGNSA. V shed 1 base and J shed 3 bases, with 7 bases lying between them.

CDR3 amino acids: CAISDRDKGYEQYF. The CDR3, as DNA: TGTGCCATCAGTGATCGAGACAAGGGCTACGAGCAGTACTTC. The chain employs TRBV10-3 and TRBJ2-7; no clear D. Trimming stripped 3 bases from V and 3 bases from J, with 12 bases between. CDR3 length equals 14 residues. CDR1 and CDR2 (germline): ENHRY, SYGVKD.

The gene calls are TRBV28 and TRBJ2-1, with TRBD2 as a possible D gene (6 bases). Trimming stripped 3 bases from V and 0 bases from J, with 18 bases between. The CDR3 runs 18 residues. Germline assignment: CDR1 MDHEN and CDR2 SYDVKM. The chain's CDR3 is CASSFRAGSYISYNEQFF. CDR3 sequence (DNA): TGTGCCAGCAGTTTTAGGGCGGGGTCCTACATCTCCTACAATGAGCAGTTCTTC.

The rearrangement links TRBV20-1 to TRBJ2-2, with D tentatively TRBD2 (5 bases). Per germline, CDR1 DFQATT and CDR2 SNEGSKA (reference sequence). The CDR3 is made up of 12 amino acids. V lost 5 bases and J lost 6, with 10 bases in between. CDR3 residues: CSAVDYAGELFF. For the CDR3, the DNA is TGCAGTGCTGTAGACTACGCCGGGGAGCTGTTTTTT.

The table lists this clonotype with a few counts. The rearrangement links TRBV12-3 or TRBV12-4 to TRBJ2-4; 9 bases are a match to TRBD1. After removal of 6 bases from V and 9 bases from J, the junction contained 9 bases not matched to a gene. The CDR3 length is 14 residues. DNA for the CDR3: TGTGCCAGCAGCTCACCCGGGACAGGGACCATTCAGTACTTC. It is translated as CASSSPGTGTIQYF.

This clonotype was observed a handful of times. The rearrangement links TRBV5-5 to TRBJ2-1; D is perhaps TRBD1 (6 bases). Between the trimmed V and J ends, which lost 4 bases and 4 bases, there was a span of 9 bases. The CDR3 loop spans 13 amino acids. Looked up from germline, CDR1 is SGHKS and CDR2 is YYEKEE (reference sequence). This chain's CDR3 is CASSQDSYNEQFF. The CDR3 nucleotides read TGTGCCAGCAGCCAGGACAGTTACAATGAGCAGTTCTTC.

The chain recombines TRBV11-1 with TRBJ2-5; 8 bases align to TRBD1. Germline V CDR1 and CDR2: SGHAT, FQDESV (reference sequence). V shed 3 bases and J 6 bases; nucleotides not matched to a gene: 9. This CDR3 has 15 amino acids. The CDR3 region has the DNA TGTGCCAGCAGCTTCTCCGGACAGGGAAAAAAGACCCAGTACTTC. Amino acid sequence: CASSFSGQGKKTQYF.

This clonotype was counted at least ten times. J is TRBJ2-5 and V is TRBV7-7; 9 nucleotides match TRBD1. V dropped 2 bases and J dropped 3; count of bases not matched to a gene: 7. Germline lookup yields CDR1 SSHAT and CDR2 FNYEAQ (reference sequence). The CDR3 is made up of 16 amino acids. The CDR3 here is CASSLQGGDREETQYF. CDR3 DNA sequence: TGTGCCAGCAGCTTACAAGGCGGGGACAGGGAAGAGACCCAGTACTTC.

V is TRBV9 and J is TRBJ2-1; TRBD2 matches 11 bases. The CDR3 sequence is 17 residues long. Germline values: CDR1 SGDLS, CDR2 YYNGEE. V trimming: 3 bases; J trimming: 7 bases; junction bases outside the gene matches: 12. The CDR3 here is CASSDSTSGGSENEQFF. The CDR3 DNA sequence: TGTGCCAGCAGCGACTCCACTAGCGGGGGATCTGAAAATGAGCAGTTCTTC.

The chain carries TRBV6-5 and TRBJ1-1, with D uncertain. In germline, CDR1 is MNHEY, CDR2 SVGAGI. The CDR3 extends over 13 amino acids. Trimming removed 4 bases from V and 2 bases from J, with 8 bases in between. The CDR3 nucleotides are TGTGCCAGCAGTTTCGGGGATAACACTGAAGCTTTCTTT. Encoded protein: CASSFGDNTEAFF.

The DNA of the CDR3 is TGTGCCAGCAGTCTGCCCGGGACAGGCCCTGAAGCTTTCTTT. This encodes CASSLPGTGPEAFF. The chain uses TRBV28 and TRBJ1-1; 8 bases fit TRBD1. Germline lookup yields CDR1 MDHEN and CDR2 SYDVKM. This CDR3 comprises 14 residues. J was trimmed by 6 bases and V by 5 bases; bases with no gene match: 8.

A single count supports this clonotype. The V gene is TRBV10-3, the J gene TRBJ2-1, with D maybe TRBD1 (5 bases). Germline V lookup: CDR1 ENHRY, CDR2 SYGVKD. Trimming took 10 bases from V and 5 from J, leaving 12 bases between them. There are 12 residues in the CDR3. This CDR3 is CATLDSHNEQFF. The CDR3 DNA reads as TGTGCCACTCTAGACAGCCACAATGAGCAGTTCTTC.

This chain connects TRBV24-1 to TRBJ2-5; tentatively, D is TRBD1 or TRBD2 (6 bases each). The CDR3 has 15 amino acids. Germline V gene data show CDR1 as KGHDR and CDR2 as SFDVKD. V was trimmed by 0 bases and J by 3 bases, leaving 10 bases between them. The CDR3 loop reads CATSDLEGGKETQYF. The CDR3 DNA follows: TGTGCCACCAGTGATTTGGAAGGGGGGAAAGAGACCCAGTACTTC.

This clonotype was seen only a few times. The chain has TRBV6-2 or TRBV6-3 and TRBJ1-5; perhaps TRBD1 as D (5 bases). This CDR3 region has 10 residues. Trimming shortened V by 8 bases and J by 10 bases, and 9 bases separated the two germline ends. Germline V gene sequence: CDR1 MNHEY, CDR2 SVGEGT. The chain's CDR3 is CASGGGPQHF. The CDR3 DNA reads as TGTGCCAGCGGGGGGGGACCCCAGCATTTT.

The V gene is TRBV4-1, the J gene TRBJ2-3; 7 bases map to TRBD1. CDR1 MGHRA and CDR2 YSYEKL come from the germline V gene. CDR3 size: 17 residues. Trimming cost V 0 bases and J 7 bases; bases outside gene matches: 13. The CDR3 bases are TGCGCCAGCAGCCAAGAACAGAGGGGACAGATATCGTATACGCAGTATTTT. Residues: CASSQEQRGQISYTQYF.

This clonotype turned up a few times. At one boundary the junction diverges from the germline segment, which might be a read error. The genes are TRBV4-1 and TRBJ2-5; D might be TRBD2 (6 bases). Looked up from germline, CDR1 is MGHRA and CDR2 is YSYEKL. CDR3 size: 16 residues. This CDR3 reads CASSQVTGGSPETQYF. The CDR3 DNA is TGTGCCAGCAGCCAAGTTACAGGAGGGTCCCCGGAGACCCAGTACTTC.

The CDR3 loop reads CASSLVGTGFYEQYF. CDR3 bases: TGTGCCAGCAGCCTAGTAGGGACAGGCTTCTACGAGCAGTACTTC. V is TRBV7-9 and J is TRBJ2-7; 8 nucleotides line up with TRBD1. From germline, CDR1 is SEHNR and CDR2 FQNEAQ (reference sequence). The CDR3 sequence is 15 residues long. The ends lost 5 bases at V and 3 bases at J; junction bases unmatched: 9. Based on the CDR3 plus reference TRBV7-9 and TRBJ2-7, the full variable domain is DTGVSQNPRHKITKRGQNVTFRCDPISEHNRLYWYRQTLGQGPEFLTYFQNEAQLEKSRLLSDRFSAERPKGSFSTLEIQRTEQGDSAMYLCASSLVGTGFYEQYFGPGTRLTVT.

This clonotype showed up just once. The chain uses TRBV9 and TRBJ2-5, with a weak D call TRBD2 (5 bases). Germline CDR1 SGDLS, CDR2 YYNGEE. The CDR3 has 14 amino acids. The germline V and J ends were trimmed by 1 base and 5 bases, with 12 bases remaining between them. In DNA form, the CDR3 reads TGTGCCAGCAGCGTATGGGCTAGCATGGAGACCCAGTACTTC. Its translation: CASSVWASMETQYF.

This clonotype showed up just a few times. The V call is TRBV7-9, the J call TRBJ2-7; D is undetermined. Deletions cut 2 bases from V and 3 bases from J, with 8 bases between. Germline lookup yields CDR1 SEHNR and CDR2 FQNEAQ (reference sequence). CDR3 size: 13 residues. CDR3 nucleotides: TGTGCCAGCAGCTTAAGTACCCACTACGAGCAGTACTTC. Translating it yields CASSLSTHYEQYF.

The V call is TRBV12-3 or TRBV12-4, the J call TRBJ1-2, with a tentative D call TRBD1 (5 bases). This CDR3 spans 15 amino acids. V lost 6 bases and J 5 bases, leaving 19 bases between the germline ends. CDR3 in DNA: TGTGCCAGCAGCCTCTCCACTAGGGGCCTTTATGGCTACACCTTC. Its protein is CASSLSTRGLYGYTF.

The chain uses TRBV28 and TRBJ1-2; perhaps TRBD1 as D (6 bases). Trimming took off 2 bases at V and 8 bases at J, with 9 bases between the two ends. The CDR3 consists of 12 residues. CDR1 and CDR2 from the germline V gene are MDHEN and SYDVKM. CDR3 amino acids: CASSLTGQGYTF. The CDR3 bases are TGTGCCAGCAGTTTAACAGGGCAGGGCTACACCTTC.

A few counts support this clonotype. The genes are TRBV6-5 and TRBJ2-2; 7 bases match TRBD1. CDR1 is MNHEY and CDR2 is SVGAGI in the germline V gene. This CDR3 spans 16 amino acids. V lost 4 bases to trimming and J lost 1 base; unmatched junction nucleotides: 6. The chain's CDR3 is CASSLTGLLNTGELFF. DNA of the CDR3: TGTGCCAGCAGTTTGACAGGGTTACTGAACACCGGGGAGCTGTTTTTT.

The chain combines TRBV2 with TRBJ2-5; D remains ambiguous. The CDR3 runs to 12 residues. Germline V gene data show CDR1 as SNHLY and CDR2 as FYNNEI. Trimming left V 10 bases short and J 2 bases short, with 11 bases between. The CDR3 is CATAGLQETQYF. In DNA, the CDR3 is TGTGCCACAGCAGGCCTGCAAGAGACCCAGTACTTC.